This T cell receptor beta chain was sequenced for a study of CXCR3-negative and CXCR3-positive naive CD8 T cells. Investigators sorted each CD8+ T cell subset in triplicate, taking under 350,000 cells each time. CD45RO-CCR7+CD27+CD95- marked naive CD8+ T cells. Remarks on this clonotype: The antigen is not known.

The method, 5' RACE with UMI labels, was used to prepare the TRB cDNA libraries. TCRdb processed the 5' RACE reads again and assigns one entry to each CDR3 protein, with no DNA. The repertoire table contains nearly 7,000 distinct CDR3 sequences. Study-wide findings and caveats: PBMCs showed partially decreased CXCR3 expression after cryopreservation, and most assays used fresh PBMCs. Naive cells with CXCR3 showed TRB CDR3s that were more hydrophobic than those in CXCR3-negative naive cells. Surface CD5 looked about the same in the naive subsets, so the authors worked out TCR strength from TRB CDR3 properties.

The germline CDR1 and CDR2 sequences are KGHDR and SFDVKD. The CDR3 runs 15 residues. The V call is TRBV24-1, the J call TRBJ2-3; TCRdb reports TRBD1, a call that lacks DNA to check it against. The sequence was collected from a human donor in good health. Some clones in this sample may be carry-over from other donors' samples. The source material was naive CXCR3+ CD8+ T cells from blood. As for subset: CD45RO-CCR7+CD27+CD95- naive CD8+ T cells expressing CXCR3 (TNR3+). This CDR3 is CATSEPGTVTDTQYF.